This record concerns one T cell receptor beta chain sequence. Coverage ceases 3 residues before the CDR3 finishes, and the germline J gene fills in the end. This specimen comes from a study of T cells in women clearing cervical HPV infection. The protocol was immunoSEQ multiplex PCR, while the TCRdb copy is restricted to in-frame clones and leaves out a portion. The sample spans under 40,000 clones; the ten largest clones claim under 4%. This CDR3 contains 13 residues. V dropped 4 bases and J dropped 1 base, with 8 bases sitting between them. In germline, CDR1 is KGHSH, CDR2 LQKENI. Sequenced material: blood buffy coat. The chain links TRBV18 to TRBJ2-7; D might be TRBD2 (6 bases). The clonotype originates from a woman between 18 and 70 years old with a cervical HPV16 infection that either progressed to CIN3+ or cleared (not recorded which). The sequenced CDR3 bases are TGTGCCAGCTCACGACTAGATTCCTACGAG. It yields the protein CASSRLDSYE. The CDR3, in full, reads CASSRLDSYEQYF.